What follows are 30 T cell receptor beta chains derived from one specimen sequenced in a study of cytomegalovirus exposure and HLA in healthy donors. PCR used 60 Vbeta primers and 13 Jbeta primers. Only in-frame clones appear in the TCRdb table, and some are missing; sequencing was by immunoSEQ multiplex PCR. Seen here are about 130,000 clones, 82% observed once, and the top ten hold around 2.5%. Source material: PBMCs. These receptors all come from a boy younger than 10 in good health and CMV-seronegative.

V usage is TRBV7-2 and J usage is TRBJ2-1; D is perhaps TRBD1 (5 bases). Germline V gives CDR1 SGHTA, CDR2 FQGNSA. The CDR3 has 15 residues. The germline V and J ends were trimmed by 4 bases and 8 bases, with 18 bases remaining between them. In nucleotides, the CDR3 is TGTGCCAGCAGCTGGGGCCAAGTCCTCAGCGATGAGCAGTTCTTC. Translating it yields CASSWGQVLSDEQFF.

This chain connects TRBV11-1 to TRBJ2-2; 11 bases agree with TRBD1. With V trimmed by 7 bases and J by 6 bases, 4 bases remained unmatched. Germline assignment: CDR1 SGHAT and CDR2 FQDESV (reference sequence). CDR3 length: 14 residues. The CDR3 nucleotides are TGTGCCAGCAAGGGACAGGGGGTCCCCGGGGAGCTGTTTTTT. Translation: CASKGQGVPGELFF.

The DNA for the CDR3 is TGTGCCATCTCGAGACAGGGGATTGACTCCGGGGAGCTGTTTTTT. Its protein is CAISRQGIDSGELFF. The rearrangement joins TRBV28 to TRBJ2-2, with TRBD1 matching over 8 bases. Germline lookup yields CDR1 MDHEN and CDR2 SYDVKM. The CDR3 consists of 15 residues. Trimming removed 10 bases from V and 6 bases from J; junction bases left unmatched: 13.

The V gene is TRBV6-1, the J gene TRBJ2-2; maybe TRBD1 (6 bases). CDR3 size: 14 residues. Deletions cut 7 bases from V and 0 bases from J, with 9 bases between. In germline, CDR1 is MNHNS, CDR2 SASEGT. CDR3 amino acids: CASNGQPNTGELFF. The CDR3 nucleotides are TGTGCCAGCAATGGACAGCCGAACACCGGGGAGCTGTTTTTT.

The chain carries TRBV19 and TRBJ1-5; 8 bases fit TRBD1. Losses at the gene ends were 8 bases for V and 2 bases for J; bases not matched to a gene: 2. CDR3 size: 13 residues. From germline, CDR1 is LNHDA and CDR2 SQIVND (reference sequence). This chain's CDR3 is CASGGQGNQPQHF. CDR3 DNA: TGTGCCAGTGGGGGACAGGGCAATCAGCCCCAGCATTTT. The full variable domain, completed using reference TRBV19 and TRBJ1-5, is DGGITQSPKYLFRKEGQNVTLSCEQNLNHDAMYWYRQDPGQGLRLIYYSQIVNDFQKGDIAEGYSVSREKKESFPLTVTSAQKNPTAFYLCASGGQGNQPQHFGDGTRLSIL.

The chain carries TRBV13 and TRBJ2-1; 14 bases line up with TRBD2. The CDR3 consists of 16 residues. The germline gives CDR1 PRHDT, CDR2 FYEKMQ (reference sequence). J gave up 9 bases and V 2 bases, and 6 bases lay outside the gene matches. CDR3 nucleotide sequence: TGTGCCAGCAGCTTAAAGGGGGGGACTAGCGGGGGTGAGCAGTTCTTC. Its translation: CASSLKGGTSGGEQFF.

The chain links TRBV10-1 to TRBJ2-2; TRBD2 matches 14 bases. The CDR3 has 17 residues. Germline loops: CDR1 WNHNN, CDR2 SYGVQD (reference sequence). The V gene end was trimmed by 6 bases and the J gene end by 7 bases; junction bases not matched to a gene: 10. The CDR3 sequence: CASSSTSGRAQGGELFF. The CDR3 DNA is TGCGCCAGCAGCTCGACTAGCGGGAGGGCCCAGGGCGGGGAGCTGTTTTTT.

The CDR3 loop reads CASSRQDPAGYTF. The CDR3 region has the DNA TGTGCCAGCAGTAGACAGGACCCCGCTGGCTACACCTTC. This chain uses TRBV7-3 with TRBJ1-2; perhaps TRBD1 as D (6 bases). Germline CDR1 and CDR2: SGHTA and FQGTGA. The V end lost 6 bases, the J end lost 7 bases, and 15 bases lay between the germline ends. CDR3 size: 13 residues.

The chain combines TRBV7-9 with TRBJ1-1; D might be TRBD1 (5 bases). Trimming stripped 3 bases from V and 4 bases from J, with 12 bases between. Germline CDR1 is SEHNR and CDR2 is FQNEAQ (reference sequence). CDR3 length: 14 residues. CDR3 in amino acids: CASSFSRGGTEAFF. Here the CDR3 DNA reads TGTGCCAGCAGCTTCTCTAGGGGAGGCACTGAAGCTTTCTTT.

The chain couples TRBV4-3 to TRBJ2-5, with D possibly matching TRBD1 (6 bases). Matching the DNA end better, TRBJ2-7 makes the J call doubtful. CDR3 size: 16 residues. CDR1 is LGHNA and CDR2 is YSLEER in the germline V gene. The CDR3 coding sequence is TGCGCCAGCAGCCAAGAAGGCCAGGGGCTCCTCTACGAGCAGTACTTC. Translating it yields CASSQEGQGLLYEQYF.

The V gene is TRBV11-3, the J gene TRBJ2-2, with 11 bases identical to TRBD2. V was pared by 3 bases and J by 6 bases, with 0 bases of the junction left unmatched. This CDR3 region has 14 residues. The germline V gene has CDR1 SGHNT and CDR2 YENEEA. CDR3 residues: CASSFSGGAGELFF. CDR3 bases: TGTGCCAGCAGCTTTAGCGGGGGGGCCGGGGAGCTGTTTTTT.

The rearrangement links TRBV18 to TRBJ1-2, with TRBD1 identical over 9 bases. Germline V gives CDR1 KGHSH, CDR2 LQKENI. V was pared by 6 bases and J by 4 bases, with 9 bases of the junction left unmatched. The CDR3 spans 15 residues. The CDR3 nucleotides are TGTGCCAGCTCCCCGGGACAGGGATTTGCCTATGGCTACACCTTC. It is translated as CASSPGQGFAYGYTF.

This clone was seen just once. The gene calls are TRBV19 and TRBJ1-1; 7 positions agree with TRBD1. Unmatched junction bases numbered 3, after V lost 5 bases and J lost 3 bases. The CDR3 has 13 amino acids. Per the germline V gene, CDR1 is LNHDA and CDR2 is SQIVND (reference sequence). The CDR3 bases are TGTGCCAGTAGTGGGGACAGTTACACTGAAGCTTTCTTT. Translated, it gives CASSGDSYTEAFF.

DNA of the CDR3: TGCGCCAGCAGCCAAGATCCCTTAAGACAGGGGGTAAGCACCGGGGAGCTGTTTTTT. This gives the protein CASSQDPLRQGVSTGELFF. The gene calls are TRBV4-1 and TRBJ2-2, with 9 bases aligning to TRBD1. J was trimmed by 4 bases and V by 0 bases; bases with no gene match: 12. Germline V gene data show CDR1 as MGHRA and CDR2 as YSYEKL. The CDR3 spans 19 residues.

The gene calls are TRBV7-8 and TRBJ1-5; D unclear. This CDR3 has 14 amino acids. Germline CDR1 and CDR2: SGHVS and FQNEAQ. The ends were cut back, 0 bases at V and 6 bases at J, with 9 bases in the middle. CDR3: CASSLARVSQPQHF. For the CDR3, the DNA is TGTGCCAGCAGCTTAGCCCGGGTCTCTCAGCCCCAGCATTTT. The full variable domain, rest sourced from reference TRBV7-8 and TRBJ1-5, is GAGVSQSPRYKVAKRGQDVALRCDPISGHVSLFWYQQALGQGPEFLTYFQNEAQLDKSGLPSDRFFAERPEGSVSTLKIQRTQQEDSAVYLCASSLARVSQPQHFGDGTRLSIL.

The chain has TRBV6-5 and TRBJ1-1; TRBD1 is a possible D gene (6 bases). The CDR3 runs 14 residues. Germline CDR1 and CDR2: MNHEY and SVGAGI. V was pared by 6 bases and J by 4 bases, with 15 bases between. The CDR3: CASRKGHYGTEAFF. The CDR3 DNA reads TGTGCCAGCAGGAAGGGACACTATGGCACTGAAGCTTTCTTT.

V usage is TRBV27 and J usage is TRBJ2-7; a possible D gene is TRBD1 (6 bases). CDR3 size: 12 residues. Germline V gives CDR1 MNHEY, CDR2 SMNVEV (reference sequence). V lost 6 bases to trimming and J lost 6 bases, with 12 bases between them. CDR3 nucleotide sequence: TGTGCCAGCAGCCGGGACACCCGCGAGCAGTACTTC. Protein: CASSRDTREQYF.

V and J are TRBV27 and TRBJ2-3; 8 positions agree with TRBD2. This CDR3 is 15 amino acids long. The V segment lost 5 bases and the J segment 2 bases; nucleotides outside the gene matches: 6. In germline, CDR1 is MNHEY, CDR2 SMNVEV (reference sequence). CDR3 coding DNA: TGTGCCAGCAGTCTCCTGACTAGCGTCACAGATACGCAGTATTTT. This codes for CASSLLTSVTDTQYF.

CDR3 sequence: CASSFGLAGSYEQYF. As DNA, the CDR3 is TGTGCCAGCAGTTTTGGATTAGCGGGGTCCTACGAGCAGTACTTC. This sequence joins TRBV27 and TRBJ2-7, with 8 positions matching TRBD2. J was trimmed by 1 base and V by 3 bases; bases with no gene match: 5. Germline V gene data show CDR1 as MNHEY and CDR2 as SMNVEV (reference sequence). The CDR3 has 15 residues.

V is TRBV19 and J is TRBJ2-1, with 9 bases that match TRBD2. The CDR3 has 15 residues. Germline-derived CDR1 and CDR2 are LNHDA and SQIVND (reference sequence). The V gene end was trimmed by 6 bases and the J gene end by 9 bases; junction bases not matched to a gene: 12. CDR3: CASRLPGLAGGEQFF. The CDR3 DNA reads as TGTGCCAGTAGGCTACCGGGACTAGCAGGGGGTGAGCAGTTCTTC.

This clone was observed a few times. The CDR3 protein is CASSVRGFGNQPQHF. The DNA of the CDR3 is TGTGCCAGCAGTGTTCGAGGCTTTGGGAATCAGCCCCAGCATTTT. The chain has TRBV6-1 and TRBJ1-5, with D unresolved. Deletions cut 4 bases from V and 4 bases from J, with 14 bases between. This CDR3 spans 15 amino acids. Germline V lookup: CDR1 MNHNS, CDR2 SASEGT.

This clone was seen just once. The V gene is TRBV7-8, the J gene TRBJ1-4; weak D call: TRBD1 (6 bases). CDR3 length: 15 amino acids. V was cut by 4 bases and J by 7 bases, with 16 bases left in between. From germline, CDR1 is SGHVS and CDR2 FQNEAQ. The CDR3 DNA reads as TGTGCCAGCAGCTCCCTCGGGGGGCGCGTTGAAAAACTGTTTTTT. This translates into CASSSLGGRVEKLFF.

V is TRBV18 and J is TRBJ1-1; 7 bases line up with TRBD1. CDR3 length: 15 residues. V was pared by 4 bases and J by 2 bases, with 7 bases of the junction left unmatched. The V gene's germline CDR1 is KGHSH and CDR2 LQKENI. CDR3 protein: CASSHPDRINTEAFF. CDR3 DNA sequence: TGTGCCAGCTCACACCCGGACAGGATTAACACTGAAGCTTTCTTT.

Of note for this clone: Its ends do not fully match the called genes, so a read error is possible. Other DNA sequences within the sample encode an identical CDR3. The rearrangement uses TRBV19 and TRBJ1-2; D gene uncertain. From germline, CDR1 is LNHDA and CDR2 SQIVND (reference sequence). CDR3 size: 14 residues. The CDR3 DNA follows: TGCGCCAGTAGTGTGAGGTCAGTGTGGGATGGCTACACCTTC. As protein: CASSVRSVWDGYTF.

This clone appeared a few times. The rearrangement links TRBV5-1 to TRBJ2-4; 7 bases are shared with TRBD1. Germline V lookup: CDR1 SGHRS, CDR2 YFSETQ. With V trimmed by 5 bases and J by 0 bases, 8 bases remained unmatched. This CDR3 comprises 16 residues. The CDR3 here is CASSAGDSLAKNIQYF. For the CDR3, the DNA is TGCGCCAGCAGTGCCGGGGACAGTCTAGCCAAAAACATTCAGTACTTC. Combining the CDR3 with reference TRBV5-1 and TRBJ2-4 gives the whole variable domain KAGVTQTPRYLIKTRGQQVTLSCSPISGHRSVSWYQQTPGQGLQFLFEYFSETQRNKGNFPGRFSGRQFSNSRSEMNVSTLELGDSALYLCASSAGDSLAKNIQYFGAGTRLSVL.

V gene TRBV30 combines with J gene TRBJ1-4, with TRBD1 as a possible D gene (5 bases). The germline CDR1 and CDR2 sequences are GTSNPN and SVGIG (reference sequence). The CDR3 spans 12 residues. V was shortened by 5 bases and J by 5 bases, with 9 bases between the two germline ends. This CDR3 reads CAWGRGNEKLFF. CDR3 coding DNA: TGTGCCTGGGGAAGGGGAAATGAAAAACTGTTTTTT.

The chain employs TRBV10-3 and TRBJ1-5, with a possible D match to TRBD1 (5 bases). V was pared by 0 bases and J by 3 bases, with 12 bases between. The CDR3 length is 16 residues. Germline V CDR1 and CDR2: ENHRY, SYGVKD. The CDR3: CAISESRQKVNQPQHF. The CDR3 DNA is TGTGCCATCAGTGAGTCACGACAGAAGGTCAATCAGCCCCAGCATTTT.

The chain joins TRBV2 to TRBJ1-1, with D perhaps TRBD1 (5 bases). The germline V gene encodes CDR1 SNHLY and CDR2 FYNNEI. Trimming shortened V by 9 bases and J by 4 bases, and 21 bases separated the two germline ends. The length of the CDR3 is 15 residues. This CDR3 is CARNLEGRSGTEAFF. The CDR3 nucleotides read TGTGCCAGAAACCTCGAGGGGAGGTCGGGCACTGAAGCTTTCTTT.

The genes are TRBV4-1 and TRBJ2-2; no reliable D call. CDR1 and CDR2 from the germline V gene are MGHRA and YSYEKL. The V and J ends lost 1 base and 3 bases respectively, with 9 bases between them. The length of the CDR3 is 15 residues. CDR3 sequence: CASSQGREYTGELFF. In DNA, the CDR3 is TGCGCCAGCAGCCAAGGTCGAGAATACACCGGGGAGCTGTTTTTT.

This clone has just a few counts. J is TRBJ2-1 and V is TRBV4-2, with 8 bases matching TRBD1. CDR3 size: 15 residues. The germline CDR1 and CDR2 sequences are LGHNA and YNFKEQ. J was trimmed by 6 bases and V by 5 bases; bases with no gene match: 9. As DNA, the CDR3 is TGTGCCAGCAGCTATACAGGGGGAGAGTCCAATGAGCAGTTCTTC. Its protein product is CASSYTGGESNEQFF.